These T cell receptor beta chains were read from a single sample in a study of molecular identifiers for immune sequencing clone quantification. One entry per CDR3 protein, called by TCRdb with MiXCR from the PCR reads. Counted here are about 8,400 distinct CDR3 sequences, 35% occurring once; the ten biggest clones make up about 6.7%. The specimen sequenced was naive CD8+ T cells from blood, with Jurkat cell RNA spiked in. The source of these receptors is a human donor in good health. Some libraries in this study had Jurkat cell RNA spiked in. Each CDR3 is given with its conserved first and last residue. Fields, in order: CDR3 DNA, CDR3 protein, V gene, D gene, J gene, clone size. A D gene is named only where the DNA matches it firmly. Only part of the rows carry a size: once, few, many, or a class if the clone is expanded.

DNA: TGTGCCAGCAGTTACTATATCCAGGGGACAGATACGCAGTATTTT
CDR3: CASSYYIQGTDTQYF
V: TRBV6-5
D: .
J: TRBJ2-3
size: .

DNA: TGTGCCAGCAGCCCGGGACAGGGCAGCACAGATACGCAGTATTTT
CDR3: CASSPGQGSTDTQYF
V: TRBV5-8
D: TRBD1
J: TRBJ2-3
size: few

DNA: TGTGCCAGCAGTTACCAACTCGGTGAGCAGTTCTTC
CDR3: CASSYQLGEQFF
V: TRBV6-6
D: .
J: TRBJ2-1
size: .

DNA: TGCGCCAGCAGCTACCTCGGGCAGGGCAATCAGCCCCAGCATTTT
CDR3: CASSYLGQGNQPQHF
V: TRBV5-1
D: .
J: TRBJ1-5
size: medium-sized

DNA: TGTGCCTGCAGATCACGGGCGCCCCAGCATTTT
CDR3: CACRSRAPQHF
V: TRBV28
D: .
J: TRBJ1-5
size: .

DNA: TGTGCCATCAGTGGTACCCTTAGCGGGAGGGCCACAGATACGCAGTATTTT
CDR3: CAISGTLSGRATDTQYF
V: TRBV10-3
D: TRBD2
J: TRBJ2-3
size: few

DNA: TGTGCCAGCAACCCGTCCGGGGGAGGGGATCAGCCCCAGCATTTT
CDR3: CASNPSGGGDQPQHF
V: TRBV27
D: .
J: TRBJ1-5
size: .

DNA: TGTGCCAGCAGTTTCTTCACAGGGCCCAATCAGCCCCAGCATTTT
CDR3: CASSFFTGPNQPQHF
V: TRBV28
D: .
J: TRBJ1-5
size: few

DNA: TGTGCCAGACAGGGAGGGTCCCTCCACTTT
CDR3: CARQGGSLHF
V: TRBV6-4
D: .
J: TRBJ1-6
size: .

DNA: TGTGCCAGCTCATGGACTAGCAGCACAGATACGCAGTATTTT
CDR3: CASSWTSSTDTQYF
V: TRBV18
D: TRBD2
J: TRBJ2-3
size: .

DNA: TGTGCCAGCGCGCGTAGCTCCTACGAGCAGTACTTC
CDR3: CASARSSYEQYF
V: TRBV12-3/TRBV12-4
D: .
J: TRBJ2-7
size: .

DNA: TGTGCCAGCAGCTCAAGGACAGGGGGCCCCGGGGAGCTGTTTTTT
CDR3: CASSSRTGGPGELFF
V: TRBV9
D: TRBD1
J: TRBJ2-2
size: medium-sized

DNA: TGCGCCAGCAGCCAAGAGCGTCGGGAAAACACAGATACGCAGTATTTT
CDR3: CASSQERRENTDTQYF
V: TRBV4-1
D: .
J: TRBJ2-3
size: .

DNA: TGTGCCAGCAGCTTAGTAGGCTCTGGAAACACCATATATTTT
CDR3: CASSLVGSGNTIYF
V: TRBV7-6
D: .
J: TRBJ1-3
size: few

DNA: TGCCGTGCTAGTCGGGAGCACTCATACGAGCAGTACTTC
CDR3: CRASREHSYEQYF
V: TRBV20-1
D: .
J: TRBJ2-7
size: .

DNA: TGTGCCGGGAGGACTTGGTTCTATAGCAATCAGCCCCAGCATTTT
CDR3: CAGRTWFYSNQPQHF
V: TRBV3-2
D: .
J: TRBJ1-5
size: .

DNA: TGCAGCGTTGAAGGACTAGCAACTTTCAACGAGCAGTACTTC
CDR3: CSVEGLATFNEQYF
V: TRBV29-1
D: TRBD2
J: TRBJ2-7
size: medium-sized

DNA: TGTGCCAGCAGTTTATGGGGGAACCTCCAAGAGACCCAGTACTTC
CDR3: CASSLWGNLQETQYF
V: TRBV12-3/TRBV12-4
D: .
J: TRBJ2-5
size: .

DNA: TGTGCCAGCAGCTTAGGTTCGATCGGGGAGCAGTACTTC
CDR3: CASSLGSIGEQYF
V: TRBV7-6
D: .
J: TRBJ2-7
size: medium-sized

DNA: TGCAGAGTTGAAGAGCGGCTAGCGGGAGGAGAGACCCAGTACTTC
CDR3: CRVEERLAGGETQYF
V: TRBV29-1
D: TRBD2
J: TRBJ2-5
size: .

DNA: TGTGCCAGCAGTGATCATGAGCAGTACTTC
CDR3: CASSDHEQYF
V: TRBV6-1
D: .
J: TRBJ2-7
size: medium-sized

DNA: TGTGCCATCCTTTCTTTGGCGGGAGAGAACACCGGGGAGCTGTTTTTT
CDR3: CAILSLAGENTGELFF
V: TRBV10-3
D: TRBD2
J: TRBJ2-2
size: .

DNA: TGTGCCAGCAGCTTAGTTGGACTAGCGGCCAATGAGCAGTTCTTC
CDR3: CASSLVGLAANEQFF
V: TRBV11-2
D: TRBD2
J: TRBJ2-1
size: few

DNA: TGCGCCAGCAGCACCTGGACAGGGGGCTACGAGCAGTACTTC
CDR3: CASSTWTGGYEQYF
V: TRBV5-1
D: TRBD1
J: TRBJ2-7
size: few

DNA: TGTGCCATCAAGCGACTAGCGACCAGCACAGATACGCAGTATTTT
CDR3: CAIKRLATSTDTQYF
V: TRBV10-3
D: TRBD2
J: TRBJ2-3
size: .

DNA: TGTGCCAGCCTCTCTTCGGACAGGCGGGCCATTCAGTACTTC
CDR3: CASLSSDRRAIQYF
V: TRBV13
D: TRBD1
J: TRBJ2-4
size: medium-sized